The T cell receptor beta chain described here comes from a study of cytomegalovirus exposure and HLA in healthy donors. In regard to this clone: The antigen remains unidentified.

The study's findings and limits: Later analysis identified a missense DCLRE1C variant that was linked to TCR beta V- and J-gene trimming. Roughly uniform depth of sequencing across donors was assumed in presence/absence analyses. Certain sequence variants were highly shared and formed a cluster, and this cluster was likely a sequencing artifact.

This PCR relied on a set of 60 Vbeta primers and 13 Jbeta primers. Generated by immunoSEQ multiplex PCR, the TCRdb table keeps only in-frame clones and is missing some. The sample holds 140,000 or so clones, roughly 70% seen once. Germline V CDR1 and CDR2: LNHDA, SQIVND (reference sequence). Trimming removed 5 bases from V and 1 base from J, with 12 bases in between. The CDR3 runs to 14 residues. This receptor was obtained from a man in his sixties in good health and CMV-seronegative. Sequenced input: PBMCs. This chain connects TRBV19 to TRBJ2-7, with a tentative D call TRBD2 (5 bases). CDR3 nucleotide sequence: TGTGCCAGTAGTCCCGGAAGAGGGTCCTACGAGCAGTACTTC. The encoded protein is CASSPGRGSYEQYF.